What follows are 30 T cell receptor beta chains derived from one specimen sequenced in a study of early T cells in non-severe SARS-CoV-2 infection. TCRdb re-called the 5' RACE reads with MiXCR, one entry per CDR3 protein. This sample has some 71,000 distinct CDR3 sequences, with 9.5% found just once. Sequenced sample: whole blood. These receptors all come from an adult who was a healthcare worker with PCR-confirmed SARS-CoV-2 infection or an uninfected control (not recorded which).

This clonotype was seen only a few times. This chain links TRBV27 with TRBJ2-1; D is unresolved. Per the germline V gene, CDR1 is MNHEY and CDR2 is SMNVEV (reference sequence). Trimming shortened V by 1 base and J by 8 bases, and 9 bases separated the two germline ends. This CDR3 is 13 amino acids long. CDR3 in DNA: TGTGCCAGCAGTTTATATGACCCCGATGAGCAGTTCTTC. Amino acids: CASSLYDPDEQFF.

The CDR3 reads CSARAQVYMNTEAFF. The CDR3 DNA reads as TGCAGTGCTAGAGCTCAGGTCTACATGAACACTGAAGCTTTCTTT. The chain joins TRBV20-1 to TRBJ1-1; no definite D call. Trimming took off 1 base at V and 0 bases at J, with 12 bases between the two ends. The CDR3 consists of 15 residues. Germline CDR1 is DFQATT and CDR2 is SNEGSKA (reference sequence).

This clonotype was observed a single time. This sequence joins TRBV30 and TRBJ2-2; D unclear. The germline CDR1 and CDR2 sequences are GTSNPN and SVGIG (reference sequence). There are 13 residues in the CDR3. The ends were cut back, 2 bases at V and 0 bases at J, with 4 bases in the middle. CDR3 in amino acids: CAWSIANTGELFF. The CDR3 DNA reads TGTGCCTGGAGTATTGCGAACACCGGGGAGCTGTTTTTT.

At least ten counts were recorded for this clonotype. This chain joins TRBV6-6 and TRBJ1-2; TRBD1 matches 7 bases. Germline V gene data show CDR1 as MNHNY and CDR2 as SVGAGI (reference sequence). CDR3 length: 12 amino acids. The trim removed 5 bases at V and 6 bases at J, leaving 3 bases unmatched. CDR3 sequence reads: CASSRDSNGYTF. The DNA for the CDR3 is TGTGCCAGCAGTCGGGACAGTAATGGCTACACCTTC.

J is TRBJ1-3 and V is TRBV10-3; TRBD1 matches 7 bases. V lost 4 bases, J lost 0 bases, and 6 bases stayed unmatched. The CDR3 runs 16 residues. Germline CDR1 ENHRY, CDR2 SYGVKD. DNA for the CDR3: TGTGCCATCAGTGCCAGACAGGGATCCTCTGGAAACACCATATATTTT. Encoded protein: CAISARQGSSGNTIYF.

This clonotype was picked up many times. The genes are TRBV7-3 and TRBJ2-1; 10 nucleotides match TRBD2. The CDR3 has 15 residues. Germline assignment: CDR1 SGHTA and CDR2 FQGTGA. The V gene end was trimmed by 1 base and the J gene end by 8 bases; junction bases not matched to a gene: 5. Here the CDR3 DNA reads TGTGCCAGCAGCTTAATTCTAGCGGGGGCTCATGAGCAGTTCTTC. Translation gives CASSLILAGAHEQFF.

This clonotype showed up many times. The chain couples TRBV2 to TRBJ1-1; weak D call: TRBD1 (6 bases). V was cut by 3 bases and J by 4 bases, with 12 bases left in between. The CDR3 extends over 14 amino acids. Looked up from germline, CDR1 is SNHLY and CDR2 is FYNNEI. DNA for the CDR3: TGTGCCAGCAGTGAGCAGGGGTCGGGCACTGAAGCTTTCTTT. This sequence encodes CASSEQGSGTEAFF.

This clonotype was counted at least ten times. In nucleotides, the CDR3 is TGTGCCAGCAGCCAAGTATCGTTCAGTTCAGAAAAACTGTTTTTT. This translates into CASSQVSFSSEKLFF. V and J are TRBV4-2 and TRBJ1-4; no definite D call. This CDR3 spans 15 amino acids. Germline lookup yields CDR1 LGHNA and CDR2 YNFKEQ. V shed 1 base and J shed 8 bases, with 14 bases lying between them.

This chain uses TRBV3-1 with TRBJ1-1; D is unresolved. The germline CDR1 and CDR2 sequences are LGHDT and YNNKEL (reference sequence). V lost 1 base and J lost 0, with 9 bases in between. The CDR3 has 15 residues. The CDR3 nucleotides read TGTGCCAGCAGCCAAGTTGAAGCAATGAACACTGAAGCTTTCTTT. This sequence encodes CASSQVEAMNTEAFF.

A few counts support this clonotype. The CDR3 loop reads CSVAFSTYEQYF. The CDR3 DNA sequence: TGCAGCGTTGCTTTTTCCACCTACGAGCAGTACTTC. The chain uses TRBV29-1 and TRBJ2-7; D unresolved. V was pared by 4 bases and J by 2 bases, with 9 bases between. This CDR3 contains 12 residues. The germline gives CDR1 SQVTM, CDR2 ANQGSEA.

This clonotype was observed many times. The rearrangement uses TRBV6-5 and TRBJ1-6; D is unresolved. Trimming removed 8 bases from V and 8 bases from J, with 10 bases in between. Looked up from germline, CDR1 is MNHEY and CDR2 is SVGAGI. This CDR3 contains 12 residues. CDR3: CASRRPDSPLHF. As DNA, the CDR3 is TGTGCCAGCCGTAGGCCCGATTCACCCCTCCACTTT.

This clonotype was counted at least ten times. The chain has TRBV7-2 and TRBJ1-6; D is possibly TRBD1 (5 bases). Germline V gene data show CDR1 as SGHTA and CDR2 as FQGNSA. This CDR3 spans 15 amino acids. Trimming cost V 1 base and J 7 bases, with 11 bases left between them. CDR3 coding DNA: TGTGCCAGCAGCTTAGAAGGGACTTCCAATTCACCCCTCCACTTT. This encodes CASSLEGTSNSPLHF. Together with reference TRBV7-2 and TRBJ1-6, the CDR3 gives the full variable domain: GAGVSQSPSNKVTEKGKDVELRCDPISGHTALYWYRQSLGQGLEFLIYFQGNSAPDKSGLPSDRFSAERTGGSVSTLTIQRTQQEDSAVYLCASSLEGTSNSPLHFGNGTRLTVT.

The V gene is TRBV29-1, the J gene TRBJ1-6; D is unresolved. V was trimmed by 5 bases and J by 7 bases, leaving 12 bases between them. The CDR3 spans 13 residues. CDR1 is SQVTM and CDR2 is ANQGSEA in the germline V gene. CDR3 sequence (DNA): TGCAGCGTTCAAGGCAGTTTCAATTCACCCCTCCACTTT. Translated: CSVQGSFNSPLHF.

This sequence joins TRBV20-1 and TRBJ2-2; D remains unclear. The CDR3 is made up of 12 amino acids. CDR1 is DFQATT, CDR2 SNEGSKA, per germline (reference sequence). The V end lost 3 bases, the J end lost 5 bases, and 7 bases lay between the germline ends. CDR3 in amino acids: CSASYGTGELFF. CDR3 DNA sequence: TGCAGTGCTAGTTATGGAACCGGGGAGCTGTTTTTT.

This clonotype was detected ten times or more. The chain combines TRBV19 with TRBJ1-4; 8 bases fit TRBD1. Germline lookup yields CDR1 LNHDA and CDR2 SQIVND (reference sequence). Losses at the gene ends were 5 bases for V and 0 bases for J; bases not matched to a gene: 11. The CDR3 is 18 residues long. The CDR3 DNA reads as TGTGCCAGTAGTCCCCCCCCGGGACAGGCTGCAACTAATGAAAAACTGTTTTTT. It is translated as CASSPPPGQAATNEKLFF.

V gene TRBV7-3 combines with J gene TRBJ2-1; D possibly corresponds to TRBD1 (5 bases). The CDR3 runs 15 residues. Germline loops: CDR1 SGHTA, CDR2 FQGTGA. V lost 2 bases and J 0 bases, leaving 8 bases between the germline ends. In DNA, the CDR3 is TGTGCCAGCAGCTTATCCAGGGACTCCTACAATGAGCAGTTCTTC. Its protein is CASSLSRDSYNEQFF.

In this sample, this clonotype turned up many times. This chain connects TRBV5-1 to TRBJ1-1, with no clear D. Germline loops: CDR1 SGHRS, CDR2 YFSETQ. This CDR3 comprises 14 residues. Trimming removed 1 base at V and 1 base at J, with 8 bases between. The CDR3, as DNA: TGCGCCAGCAGCTTGTTGCAGTCGAACACTGAAGCTTTCTTT. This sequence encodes CASSLLQSNTEAFF.

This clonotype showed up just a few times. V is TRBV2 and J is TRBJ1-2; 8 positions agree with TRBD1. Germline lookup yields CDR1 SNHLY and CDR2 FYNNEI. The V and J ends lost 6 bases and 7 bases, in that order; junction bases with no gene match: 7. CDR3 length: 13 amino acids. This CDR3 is CASRGQANAGYTF. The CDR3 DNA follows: TGTGCCAGCAGGGGACAGGCAAACGCTGGCTACACCTTC.

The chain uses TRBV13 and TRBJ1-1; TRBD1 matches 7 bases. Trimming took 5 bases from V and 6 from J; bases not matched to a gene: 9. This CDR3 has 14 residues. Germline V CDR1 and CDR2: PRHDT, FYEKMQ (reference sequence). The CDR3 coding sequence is TGTGCCAGCAGCAATGACAGGGTTCTCGCTGAAGCTTTCTTT. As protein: CASSNDRVLAEAFF. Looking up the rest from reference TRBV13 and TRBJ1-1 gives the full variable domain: AAGVIQSPRHLIKEKRETATLKCYPIPRHDTVYWYQQGPGQDPQFLISFYEKMQSDKGSIPDRFSAQQFSDYHSELNMSSLELGDSALYFCASSNDRVLAEAFFGQGTRLTVV.

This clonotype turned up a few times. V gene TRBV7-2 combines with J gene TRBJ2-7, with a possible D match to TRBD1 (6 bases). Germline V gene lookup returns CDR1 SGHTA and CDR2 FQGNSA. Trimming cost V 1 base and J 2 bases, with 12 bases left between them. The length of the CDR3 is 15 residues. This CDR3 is CASSLEGVTTYEQYF. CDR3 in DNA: TGTGCCAGCAGCTTAGAGGGGGTCACCACCTACGAGCAGTACTTC.

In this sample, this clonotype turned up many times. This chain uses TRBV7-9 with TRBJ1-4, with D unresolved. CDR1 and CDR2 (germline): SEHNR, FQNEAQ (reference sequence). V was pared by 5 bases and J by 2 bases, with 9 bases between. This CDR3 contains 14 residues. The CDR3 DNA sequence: TGTGCCAGCAGCCGCGCCGCTACTAATGAAAAACTGTTTTTT. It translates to CASSRAATNEKLFF.

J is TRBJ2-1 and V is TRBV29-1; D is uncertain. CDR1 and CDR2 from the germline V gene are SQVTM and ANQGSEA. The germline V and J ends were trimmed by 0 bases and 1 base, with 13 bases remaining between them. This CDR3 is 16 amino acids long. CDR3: CSVEDRLLGSYNEQFF. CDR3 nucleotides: TGCAGCGTTGAAGATCGACTTCTAGGGTCCTACAATGAGCAGTTCTTC.

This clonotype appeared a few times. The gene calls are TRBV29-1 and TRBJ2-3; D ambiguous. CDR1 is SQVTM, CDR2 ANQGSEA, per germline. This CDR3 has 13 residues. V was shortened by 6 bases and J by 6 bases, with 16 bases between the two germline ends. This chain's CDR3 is CSVAYQGLDTQYF. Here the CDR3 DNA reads TGCAGCGTGGCTTATCAAGGGTTGGATACGCAGTATTTT.

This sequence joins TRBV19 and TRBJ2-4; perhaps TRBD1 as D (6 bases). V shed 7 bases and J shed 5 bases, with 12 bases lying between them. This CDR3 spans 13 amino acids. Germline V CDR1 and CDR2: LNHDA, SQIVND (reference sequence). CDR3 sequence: CASKQGNENIQYF. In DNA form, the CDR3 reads TGTGCCAGTAAACAGGGAAATGAAAACATTCAGTACTTC. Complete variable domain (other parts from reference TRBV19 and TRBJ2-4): DGGITQSPKYLFRKEGQNVTLSCEQNLNHDAMYWYRQDPGQGLRLIYYSQIVNDFQKGDIAEGYSVSREKKESFPLTVTSAQKNPTAFYLCASKQGNENIQYFGAGTRLSVL.

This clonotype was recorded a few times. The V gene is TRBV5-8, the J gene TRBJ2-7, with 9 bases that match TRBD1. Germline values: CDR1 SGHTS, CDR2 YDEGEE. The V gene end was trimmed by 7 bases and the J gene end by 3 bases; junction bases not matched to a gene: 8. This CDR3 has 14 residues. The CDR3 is CASLAGTGYYEQYF. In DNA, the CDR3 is TGTGCCAGCCTGGCCGGGACAGGGTACTACGAGCAGTACTTC. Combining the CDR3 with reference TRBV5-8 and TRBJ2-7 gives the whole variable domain EAGVTQSPTHLIKTRGQQATLRCSPISGHTSVYWYQQALGLGLQFLLWYDEGEERNRGNFPPRFSGRQFPNYSSELNVNALELEDSALYLCASLAGTGYYEQYFGPGTRLTVT.

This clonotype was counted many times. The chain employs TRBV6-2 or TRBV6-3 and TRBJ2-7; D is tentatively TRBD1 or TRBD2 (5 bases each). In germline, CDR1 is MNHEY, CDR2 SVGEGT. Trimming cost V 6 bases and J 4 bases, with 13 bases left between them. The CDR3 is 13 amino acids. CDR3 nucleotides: TGTGCCAGCAGGGGGAAGAGGGGTTACGAGCAGTACTTC. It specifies CASRGKRGYEQYF.

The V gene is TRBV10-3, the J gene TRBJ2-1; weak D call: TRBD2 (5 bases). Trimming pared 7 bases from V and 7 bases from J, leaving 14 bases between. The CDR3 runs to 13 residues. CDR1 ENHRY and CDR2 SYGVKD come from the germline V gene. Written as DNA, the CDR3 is TGTGCCATCAAGGAGGCCCCTGAGAATGAGCAGTTCTTC. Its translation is CAIKEAPENEQFF.

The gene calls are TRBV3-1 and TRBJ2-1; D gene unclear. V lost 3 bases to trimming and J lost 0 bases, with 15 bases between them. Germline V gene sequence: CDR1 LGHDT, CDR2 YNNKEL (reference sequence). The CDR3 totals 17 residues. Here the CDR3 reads CASSQSLGPSSYNEQFF. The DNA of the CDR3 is TGTGCCAGCAGCCAGTCTCTGGGCCCTAGCTCCTACAATGAGCAGTTCTTC.

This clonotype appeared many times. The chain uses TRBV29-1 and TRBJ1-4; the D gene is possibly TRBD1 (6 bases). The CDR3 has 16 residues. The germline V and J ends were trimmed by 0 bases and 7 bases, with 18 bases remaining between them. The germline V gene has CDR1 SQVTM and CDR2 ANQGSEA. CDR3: CSVEDVRGGSGEKLFF. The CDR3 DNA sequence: TGCAGCGTTGAAGATGTAAGAGGGGGATCCGGTGAAAAACTGTTTTTT.

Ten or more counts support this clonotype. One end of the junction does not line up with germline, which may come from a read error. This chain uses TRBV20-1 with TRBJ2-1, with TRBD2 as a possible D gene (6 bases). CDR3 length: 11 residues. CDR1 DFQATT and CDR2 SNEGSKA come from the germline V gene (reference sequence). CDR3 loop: CSARDPRGRTF. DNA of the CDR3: TGCAGTGCTAGAGATCCCCGGGGGAGGACTTTC.